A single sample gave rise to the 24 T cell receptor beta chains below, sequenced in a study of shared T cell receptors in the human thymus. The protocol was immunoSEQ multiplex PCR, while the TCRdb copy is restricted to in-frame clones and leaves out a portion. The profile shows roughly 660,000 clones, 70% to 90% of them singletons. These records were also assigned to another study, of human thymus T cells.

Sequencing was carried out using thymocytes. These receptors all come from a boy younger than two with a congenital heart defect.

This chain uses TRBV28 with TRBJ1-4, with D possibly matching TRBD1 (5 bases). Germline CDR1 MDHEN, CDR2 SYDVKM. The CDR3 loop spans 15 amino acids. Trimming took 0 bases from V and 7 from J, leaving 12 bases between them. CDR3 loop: CASSLWVGRGEKLFF. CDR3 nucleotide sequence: TGTGCCAGCAGTTTATGGGTCGGGAGGGGTGAAAAACTGTTTTTT.

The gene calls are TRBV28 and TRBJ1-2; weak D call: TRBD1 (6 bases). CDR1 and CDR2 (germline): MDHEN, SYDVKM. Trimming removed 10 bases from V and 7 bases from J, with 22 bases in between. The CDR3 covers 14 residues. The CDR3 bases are TGTGCCACCTGCCTTGGGCAGGGGAATTTTGGCTACACCTTC. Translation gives CATCLGQGNFGYTF.

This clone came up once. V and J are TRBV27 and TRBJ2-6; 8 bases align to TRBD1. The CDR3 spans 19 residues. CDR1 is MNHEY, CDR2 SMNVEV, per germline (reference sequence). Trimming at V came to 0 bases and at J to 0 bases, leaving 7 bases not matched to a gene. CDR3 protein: CASSLSPGQGGSGANVLTF. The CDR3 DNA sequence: TGTGCCAGCAGTTTATCCCCCGGACAGGGAGGCTCTGGGGCCAACGTCCTGACTTTC.

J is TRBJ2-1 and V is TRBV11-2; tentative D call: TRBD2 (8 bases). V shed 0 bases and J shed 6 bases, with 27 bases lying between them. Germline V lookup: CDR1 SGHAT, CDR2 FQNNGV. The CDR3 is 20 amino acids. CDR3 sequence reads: CASSLDGVRGQRETCNEQFF. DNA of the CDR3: TGTGCCAGCAGCTTAGACGGGGTAAGGGGGCAGCGGGAGACTTGCAATGAGCAGTTCTTC.

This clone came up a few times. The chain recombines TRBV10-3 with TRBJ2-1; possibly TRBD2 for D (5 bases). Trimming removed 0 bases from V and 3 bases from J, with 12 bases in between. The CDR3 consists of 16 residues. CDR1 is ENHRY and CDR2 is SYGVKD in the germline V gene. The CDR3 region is CAISESQGSDYNEQFF. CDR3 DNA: TGTGCCATCAGTGAGTCGCAAGGTAGCGACTACAATGAGCAGTTCTTC.

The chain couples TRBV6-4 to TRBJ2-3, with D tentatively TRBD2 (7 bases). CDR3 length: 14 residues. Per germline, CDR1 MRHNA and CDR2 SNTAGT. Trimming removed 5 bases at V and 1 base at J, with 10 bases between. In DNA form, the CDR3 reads TGTGCCAGCAGTAACGGGGGGCGCACAGATACGCAGTATTTT. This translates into CASSNGGRTDTQYF.

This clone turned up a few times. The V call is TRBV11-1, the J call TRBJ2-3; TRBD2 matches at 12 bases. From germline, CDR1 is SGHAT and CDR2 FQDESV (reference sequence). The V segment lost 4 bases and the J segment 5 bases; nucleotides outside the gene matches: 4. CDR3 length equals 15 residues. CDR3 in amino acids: CASSWGLAGKDTQYF. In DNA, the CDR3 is TGTGCCAGCAGCTGGGGACTAGCGGGTAAAGATACGCAGTATTTT. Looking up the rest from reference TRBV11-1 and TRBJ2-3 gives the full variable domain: EAEVAQSPRYKITEKSQAVAFWCDPISGHATLYWYRQILGQGPELLVQFQDESVVDDSQLPKDRFSAERLKGVDSTLKIQPAELGDSAMYLCASSWGLAGKDTQYFGPGTRLTVL.

This chain's CDR3 is CASRRSRGTEAFF. The CDR3 DNA is TGTGCCAGTAGACGTTCACGAGGGACTGAAGCTTTCTTT. The rearrangement joins TRBV19 to TRBJ1-1; no clear D gene. The V end was cut by 6 bases, the J end by 5 bases, with 13 bases between. CDR1 and CDR2 (germline): LNHDA, SQIVND (reference sequence). There are 13 residues in the CDR3.

The CDR3 bases are TGCGCCAGCAGGGTACATTCGAACACTGAAGCTTTCTTT. Translated, it gives CASRVHSNTEAFF. V and J are TRBV10-2 and TRBJ1-1; no clear D gene. In germline, CDR1 is WSHSY, CDR2 SAAADI. V was clipped by 6 bases and J by 1 base, with 9 bases between them. The CDR3 consists of 13 residues.

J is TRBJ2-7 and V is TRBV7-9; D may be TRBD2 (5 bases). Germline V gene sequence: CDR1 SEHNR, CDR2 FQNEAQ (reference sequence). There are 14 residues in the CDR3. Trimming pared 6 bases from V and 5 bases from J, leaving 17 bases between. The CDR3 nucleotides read TGTGCCAGCAGTTCGGCGGGCGGTAATGACGAGCAGTACTTC. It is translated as CASSSAGGNDEQYF. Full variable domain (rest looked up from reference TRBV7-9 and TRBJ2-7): DTGVSQNPRHKITKRGQNVTFRCDPISEHNRLYWYRQTLGQGPEFLTYFQNEAQLEKSRLLSDRFSAERPKGSFSTLEIQRTEQGDSAMYLCASSSAGGNDEQYFGPGTRLTVT.

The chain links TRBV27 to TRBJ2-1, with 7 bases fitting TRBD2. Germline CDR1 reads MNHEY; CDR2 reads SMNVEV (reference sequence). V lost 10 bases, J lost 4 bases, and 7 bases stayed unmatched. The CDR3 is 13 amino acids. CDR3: CATTDGGYNEQFF. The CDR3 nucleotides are TGTGCCACAACCGACGGGGGGTACAATGAGCAGTTCTTC.

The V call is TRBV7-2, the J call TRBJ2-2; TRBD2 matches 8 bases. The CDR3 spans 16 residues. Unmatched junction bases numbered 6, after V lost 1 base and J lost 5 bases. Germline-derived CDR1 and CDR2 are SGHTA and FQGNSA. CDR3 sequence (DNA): TGTGCCAGCAGCTTAGTTGCGGGAGGAGGAACCGGGGAGCTGTTTTTT. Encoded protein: CASSLVAGGGTGELFF.

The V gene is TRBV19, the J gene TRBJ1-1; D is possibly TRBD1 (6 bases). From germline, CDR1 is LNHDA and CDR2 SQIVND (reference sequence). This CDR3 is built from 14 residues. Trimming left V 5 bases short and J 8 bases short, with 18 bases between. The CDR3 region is CASSRGRGGLEAFF. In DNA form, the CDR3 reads TGTGCCAGTAGTCGAGGTCGGGGGGGCCTCGAAGCTTTCTTT.

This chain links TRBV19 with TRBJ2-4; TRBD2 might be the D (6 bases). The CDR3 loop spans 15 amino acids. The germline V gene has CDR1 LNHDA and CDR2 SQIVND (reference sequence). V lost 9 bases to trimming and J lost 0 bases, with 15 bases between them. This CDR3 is CASTAGRSAKNIQYF. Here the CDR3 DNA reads TGTGCCAGCACGGCGGGGCGATCAGCCAAAAACATTCAGTACTTC.

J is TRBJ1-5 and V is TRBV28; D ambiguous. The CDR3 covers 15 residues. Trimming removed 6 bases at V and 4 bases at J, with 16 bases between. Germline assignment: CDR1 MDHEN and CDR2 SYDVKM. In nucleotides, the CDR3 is TGTGCCAGCAGACTGACCCATTCGGGAAATCAGCCCCAGCATTTT. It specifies CASRLTHSGNQPQHF.

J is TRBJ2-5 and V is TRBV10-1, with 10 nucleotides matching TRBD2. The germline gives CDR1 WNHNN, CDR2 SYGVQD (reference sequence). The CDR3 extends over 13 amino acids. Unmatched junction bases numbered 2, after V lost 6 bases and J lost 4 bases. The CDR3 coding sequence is TGCGCCAGCAGGCGACTAGCGGGAGAGACCCAGTACTTC. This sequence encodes CASRRLAGETQYF.

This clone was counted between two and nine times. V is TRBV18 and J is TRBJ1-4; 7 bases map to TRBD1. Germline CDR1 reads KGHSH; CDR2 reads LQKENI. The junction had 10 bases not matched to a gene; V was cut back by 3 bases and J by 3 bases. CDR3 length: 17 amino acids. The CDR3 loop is CASSPGQPQGSNEKLFF. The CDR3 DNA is TGTGCCAGCTCACCGGGTCAACCACAGGGGTCTAATGAAAAACTGTTTTTT.

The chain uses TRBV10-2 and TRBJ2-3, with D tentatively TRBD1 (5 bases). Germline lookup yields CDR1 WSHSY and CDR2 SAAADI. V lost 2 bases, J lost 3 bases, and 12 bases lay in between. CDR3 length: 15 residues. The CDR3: CASSEAGSRTDTQYF. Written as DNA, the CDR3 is TGCGCCAGCAGTGAGGCAGGGTCGAGGACAGATACGCAGTATTTT.

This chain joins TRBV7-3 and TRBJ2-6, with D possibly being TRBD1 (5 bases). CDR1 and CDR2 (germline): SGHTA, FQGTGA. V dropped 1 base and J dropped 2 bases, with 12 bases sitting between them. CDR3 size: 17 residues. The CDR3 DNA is TGTGCCAGCAGCTTAAAGGGGAAGGGGCCTGGGGCCAACGTCCTGACTTTC. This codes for CASSLKGKGPGANVLTF.

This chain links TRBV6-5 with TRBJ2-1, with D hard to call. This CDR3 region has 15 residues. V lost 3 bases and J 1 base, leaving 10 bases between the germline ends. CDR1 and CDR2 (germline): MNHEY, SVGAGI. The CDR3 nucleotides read TGTGCCAGCAGTTATGGGCCTACTTCCTACAATGAGCAGTTCTTC. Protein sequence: CASSYGPTSYNEQFF.

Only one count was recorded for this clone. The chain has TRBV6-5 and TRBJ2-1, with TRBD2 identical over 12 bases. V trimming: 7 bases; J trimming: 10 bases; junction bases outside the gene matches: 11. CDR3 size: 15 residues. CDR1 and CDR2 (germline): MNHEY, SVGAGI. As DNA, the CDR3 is TGTGCCAGCAAAGAGACTAGCGGGAGTTTTTTGGAGCAGTTCTTC. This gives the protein CASKETSGSFLEQFF.

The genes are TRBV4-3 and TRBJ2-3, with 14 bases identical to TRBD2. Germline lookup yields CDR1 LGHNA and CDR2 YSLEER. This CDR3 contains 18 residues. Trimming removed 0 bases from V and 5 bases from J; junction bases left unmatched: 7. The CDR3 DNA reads TGCGCCAGCAGCCAAGACGGGATCGGACTAGCGGGAGGAGATACGCAGTATTTT. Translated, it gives CASSQDGIGLAGGDTQYF.

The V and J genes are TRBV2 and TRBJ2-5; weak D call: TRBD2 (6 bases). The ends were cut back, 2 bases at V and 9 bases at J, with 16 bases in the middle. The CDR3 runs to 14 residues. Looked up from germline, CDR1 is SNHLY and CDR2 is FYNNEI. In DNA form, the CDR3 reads TGTGCCAGCAGTGAAAGGGCGGGCAGGGAGGCCCAGTACTTC. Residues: CASSERAGREAQYF.

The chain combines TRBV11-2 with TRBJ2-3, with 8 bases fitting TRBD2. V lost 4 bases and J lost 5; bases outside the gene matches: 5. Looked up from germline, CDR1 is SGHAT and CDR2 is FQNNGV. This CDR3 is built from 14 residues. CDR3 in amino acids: CASSSVGRGDTQYF. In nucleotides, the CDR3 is TGTGCCAGCAGCTCGGTCGGGAGGGGAGATACGCAGTATTTT. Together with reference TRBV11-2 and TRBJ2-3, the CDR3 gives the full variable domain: EAGVAQSPRYKIIEKRQSVAFWCNPISGHATLYWYQQILGQGPKLLIQFQNNGVVDDSQLPKDRFSAERLKGVDSTLKIQPAKLEDSAVYLCASSSVGRGDTQYFGPGTRLTVL.